This passage covers 22 T cell receptor beta chains from one sample sequenced in a study of human T cells and chemical hapten exposure. Time point here: healthy volunteer bleed at 6 weeks. Unfractionated whole blood yielded total RNA. TCRdb used MiXCR to reprocess the RACE reads, holding one entry per CDR3 protein. This table holds tens of thousands of distinct CDR3 sequences, less than 6% found once. Sequenced material: whole blood. The receptors were sampled from a human donor in good health. Some clones in this sample may be carry-over from other donors' samples.

There are a few counts of this clonotype. The chain couples TRBV5-1 to TRBJ1-1; 9 positions match TRBD1. Per germline, CDR1 SGHRS and CDR2 YFSETQ. The CDR3 sequence is 16 residues long. The trim removed 0 bases at V and 4 bases at J, leaving 7 bases unmatched. This CDR3 reads CASSLDRQGGSTEAFF. CDR3 in DNA: TGCGCCAGCAGCTTGGATAGACAGGGGGGCTCCACTGAAGCTTTCTTT.

This clonotype was picked up many times. The chain joins TRBV12-3 or TRBV12-4 to TRBJ2-1; D uncertain. The length of the CDR3 is 13 residues. The V gene lost 8 bases and the J gene lost 2 bases, with 10 bases spanning the gap. CDR3 nucleotides: TGTGCCAGCGGCCGCGGAACCTACAATGAGCAGTTCTTC. As protein: CASGRGTYNEQFF.

The sample holds many counts of this clonotype. The chain has TRBV5-1 and TRBJ1-1; D is unclear. V lost 6 bases and J 4 bases, leaving 16 bases between the germline ends. Germline values: CDR1 SGHRS, CDR2 YFSETQ. The CDR3 is made up of 14 amino acids. Here the CDR3 reads CASTQDRGTTEAFF. CDR3 nucleotides: TGCGCCAGCACCCAAGACCGAGGTACCACTGAAGCTTTCTTT.

This clonotype came up many times. This rearrangement joins TRBV7-6 to TRBJ1-2; D call uncertain. There are 13 residues in the CDR3. Germline CDR1 is SGHVS and CDR2 is FNYEAQ. V was trimmed by 1 base and J by 4 bases, leaving 7 bases between them. The CDR3 nucleotides are TGTGCCAGCAGCTTAGGGGCAGGCTATGGCTACACCTTC. It is translated as CASSLGAGYGYTF.

This chain joins TRBV3-1 and TRBJ1-1; the match to TRBD1 covers 7 bases. Germline V gene lookup returns CDR1 LGHDT and CDR2 YNNKEL (reference sequence). The ends lost 4 bases at V and 6 bases at J; junction bases unmatched: 5. This CDR3 is built from 13 residues. This chain's CDR3 is CASSLTGVAEAFF. CDR3 in DNA: TGTGCCAGCAGCCTAACAGGGGTGGCTGAAGCTTTCTTT. The whole variable domain, filled in from reference TRBV3-1 and TRBJ1-1, reads DTAVSQTPKYLVTQMGNDKSIKCEQNLGHDTMYWYKQDSKKFLKIMFSYNNKELIINETVPNRFSPKSPDKAHLNLHINSLELGDSAVYFCASSLTGVAEAFFGQGTRLTVV.

In its sample, this clonotype was seen a few times. The V and J genes are TRBV30 and TRBJ1-5; 7 nucleotides align to TRBD1. This CDR3 is 14 amino acids long. Germline V gene data show CDR1 as GTSNPN and CDR2 as SVGIG (reference sequence). The ends lost 1 base at V and 4 bases at J; junction bases unmatched: 4. CDR3: CAWSGQGKNQPQHF. As DNA, the CDR3 is TGTGCCTGGAGTGGACAGGGAAAGAATCAGCCCCAGCATTTT. The full variable domain, its missing parts supplied by reference TRBV30 and TRBJ1-5, is SQTIHQWPATLVQPVGSPLSLECTVEGTSNPNLYWYRQAAGRGLQLLFYSVGIGQISSEVPQNLSASRPQDRQFILSSKKLLLSDSGFYLCAWSGQGKNQPQHFGDGTRLSIL.

There are many counts of this clonotype. The rearrangement uses TRBV30 and TRBJ1-1; TRBD1 is a possible D gene (5 bases). Between the trimmed V and J ends, which lost 3 bases and 1 base, there was a span of 12 bases. CDR3 length equals 14 residues. Germline CDR1 reads GTSNPN; CDR2 reads SVGIG (reference sequence). The DNA for the CDR3 is TGTGCCTGGAGATGGCCGGGACGGAACACTGAAGCTTTCTTT. It translates to CAWRWPGRNTEAFF.

Note on this clonotype: This clone may be a read error of a much larger clone one base away. The chain recombines TRBV7-6 with TRBJ2-1; 8 nucleotides match TRBD2. This CDR3 contains 15 residues. Germline loops: CDR1 SGHVS, CDR2 FNYEAQ. The CDR3 DNA reads as TGTGCCAGGAGCTTACGGGGGGGCTCGGACAATGAGCAGTTCTTC. This gives the protein CARSLRGGSDNEQFF.

In this sample, this clonotype turned up many times. The chain couples TRBV6-6 to TRBJ1-1; D perhaps matches TRBD1 (5 bases). Germline CDR1 and CDR2: MNHNY and SVGAGI (reference sequence). The CDR3 is made up of 13 amino acids. The V end was cut by 5 bases, the J end by 3 bases, with 10 bases between. CDR3 sequence reads: CASSTLGDTEAFF. Written as DNA, the CDR3 is TGTGCCAGCAGTACCCTGGGGGACACTGAAGCTTTCTTT.

This chain joins TRBV12-3 or TRBV12-4 and TRBJ2-5; 7 nucleotides agree with TRBD1. The J segment lost 4 bases and the V segment lost 5 bases, leaving 7 bases of the junction unmatched. CDR3 length equals 14 residues. The CDR3 loop reads CASSAGTVRETQYF. CDR3 bases: TGTGCCAGCAGTGCCGGGACAGTACGAGAGACCCAGTACTTC.

V gene TRBV19 combines with J gene TRBJ2-1; 8 bases line up with TRBD2. The CDR3 sequence is 18 residues long. V lost 4 bases to trimming and J lost 2 bases; unmatched junction nucleotides: 13. Germline loops: CDR1 LNHDA, CDR2 SQIVND (reference sequence). CDR3 nucleotides: TGTGCCAGTAGTAGCCGATCTACTAGCGGCCGCGCCTACAATGAGCAGTTCTTC. Its protein is CASSSRSTSGRAYNEQFF.

This clonotype occurred many times. The chain has TRBV5-1 and TRBJ1-2, with D uncertain. V lost 3 bases, J lost 2 bases, and 11 bases lay in between. The CDR3 totals 14 residues. The germline gives CDR1 SGHRS, CDR2 YFSETQ. CDR3 nucleotide sequence: TGCGCCAGCAGCTCAAATACCGGCAACTATGGCTACACCTTC. Amino acids: CASSSNTGNYGYTF.

This clonotype was seen only a few times. V and J are TRBV27 and TRBJ1-3, with 8 bases identical to TRBD1. Germline V lookup: CDR1 MNHEY, CDR2 SMNVEV (reference sequence). After removal of 1 base from V and 0 bases from J, the junction contained 11 bases not matched to a gene. CDR3 length equals 19 residues. CDR3 DNA: TGTGCCAGCAGTTTATTGAGGGACAGGCCTAGAGACTCTGGAAACACCATATATTTT. Amino acid sequence: CASSLLRDRPRDSGNTIYF.

This clonotype was seen at least ten times. This chain uses TRBV15 with TRBJ2-2; D unclear. V was clipped by 1 base and J by 1 base, with 10 bases between them. Germline-derived CDR1 and CDR2 are LNHNV and YYDKDF (reference sequence). The CDR3 consists of 16 residues. Here the CDR3 reads CATSRVGNRNTGELFF. For the CDR3, the DNA is TGTGCCACCAGCAGAGTAGGAAACAGGAACACCGGGGAGCTGTTTTTT.

This clonotype was recorded many times. V gene TRBV11-2 combines with J gene TRBJ2-1; D is unclear. V gave up 3 bases and J gave up 0 bases, with 12 bases separating them. CDR1 is SGHAT, CDR2 FQNNGV, per germline. The CDR3 spans 16 residues. CDR3 bases: TGTGCCAGCAGCTTCCGGAGCGAGAGCTCCTACAATGAGCAGTTCTTC. Residues: CASSFRSESSYNEQFF.

This clonotype has at least ten counts. The chain uses TRBV7-2 and TRBJ2-1; D remains unclear. The CDR3 has 16 residues. CDR1 SGHTA and CDR2 FQGNSA come from the germline V gene. Trimming removed 5 bases from V and 4 bases from J, with 18 bases in between. CDR3 in DNA: TGTGCCAGCAGCCGCCCGTCGCGCCCGTATTACAATGAGCAGTTCTTC. This encodes CASSRPSRPYYNEQFF.

V and J are TRBV7-2 and TRBJ2-6, with 10 bases that match TRBD2. The CDR3 sequence is 18 residues long. Unmatched junction bases numbered 7, after V lost 5 bases and J lost 0 bases. Germline CDR1 reads SGHTA; CDR2 reads FQGNSA. This CDR3 is CASSGTGLADSGANVLTF. The CDR3 region has the DNA TGTGCCAGCAGCGGGACTGGACTAGCGGACTCTGGGGCCAACGTCCTGACTTTC.

This clonotype was seen repeatedly, ten times or more. This chain connects TRBV7-9 to TRBJ2-7; TRBD1 or TRBD2 may be the D gene (5 bases each). Germline CDR1 and CDR2: SEHNR and FQNEAQ (reference sequence). Trimming removed 3 bases at V and 5 bases at J, with 17 bases between. This CDR3 comprises 15 residues. The CDR3 sequence is CASSFAGTSGNEQYF. CDR3 bases: TGTGCCAGCAGCTTCGCCGGGACGTCCGGCAACGAGCAGTACTTC.

The sample holds a few counts of this clonotype. V gene TRBV11-1 combines with J gene TRBJ2-3; no clear D gene. This CDR3 has 13 residues. The V gene's germline CDR1 is SGHAT and CDR2 FQDESV (reference sequence). Trimming took 1 base from V and 2 from J, leaving 4 bases between them. The CDR3: CASSLDYTDTQYF. As DNA, the CDR3 is TGTGCCAGCAGCTTAGACTACACAGATACGCAGTATTTT.

This clonotype has at least ten counts. The V call is TRBV6-2 or TRBV6-3, the J call TRBJ2-7; the D is unclear. Trimming took 6 bases from V and 2 from J, leaving 5 bases between them. The CDR3 length is 11 residues. Germline CDR1 is MNHEY and CDR2 is SVGEGT. CDR3 DNA: TGTGCCAGCAGCCCGGCCTACGAGCAGTACTTC. Translating gives CASSPAYEQYF.

There are many counts of this clonotype. The gene calls are TRBV4-1 and TRBJ2-3, with D unclear. Germline values: CDR1 MGHRA, CDR2 YSYEKL. V gave up 0 bases and J gave up 2 bases, with 9 bases separating them. This CDR3 has 15 amino acids. CDR3: CASSQDFGDTDTQYF. The CDR3 coding sequence is TGCGCCAGCAGCCAAGATTTTGGAGACACAGATACGCAGTATTTT.

A few counts support this clonotype. V gene TRBV6-6 combines with J gene TRBJ1-1; D is possibly TRBD1 (5 bases). V lost 6 bases and J 0 bases, leaving 20 bases between the germline ends. Germline V gene data show CDR1 as MNHNY and CDR2 as SVGAGI (reference sequence). CDR3 length: 17 residues. CDR3 nucleotide sequence: TGTGCCAGCAGCCCACCAGGTTTTGGGGGGATGAACACTGAAGCTTTCTTT. Its protein product is CASSPPGFGGMNTEAFF.